These 12 T cell receptor beta chains came from one sample sequenced in a study of long-term antiretroviral therapy in people with HIV. At the survey level, the v3.0 immunoSEQ assay was run. The repertoire was sequenced with immunoSEQ multiplex PCR; TCRdb's copy has only in-frame clones and lacks some. The sample consists of about 39,000 clones, about nine tenths of them appearing once. Specimen: unsorted PBMCs, collected 1.2 years after starting antiretroviral therapy. The source is a woman aged 50 to 60 with HIV.

This chain links TRBV6-5 with TRBJ2-1; TRBD2 might be the D (5 bases). The CDR3 loop spans 15 amino acids. Germline CDR1 is MNHEY and CDR2 is SVGAGI. Trimming stripped 10 bases from V and 1 base from J, with 17 bases between. DNA of the CDR3: TGTGCCACCTCCCCCTTCCGGGGATCCTACAATGAGCAGTTCTTC. The encoded protein is CATSPFRGSYNEQFF.

The V call is TRBV30, the J call TRBJ1-1; unclear D gene. CDR1 GTSNPN and CDR2 SVGIG come from the germline V gene (reference sequence). V dropped 4 bases and J dropped 0 bases, with 12 bases sitting between them. This CDR3 has 14 amino acids. The CDR3 DNA is TGTGCCTGGACCCGTGGGATGTTGAACACTGAAGCTTTCTTT. As protein: CAWTRGMLNTEAFF.

The chain employs TRBV2 and TRBJ1-3; the D is unclear. CDR3 length: 14 residues. Germline CDR1 SNHLY, CDR2 FYNNEI. V gave up 6 bases and J gave up 0 bases, with 9 bases separating them. The CDR3 protein is CASRLQSSGNTIYF. In DNA form, the CDR3 reads TGTGCCAGCAGGTTACAAAGCTCTGGAAACACCATATATTTT.

This chain joins TRBV5-1 and TRBJ2-2; 8 bases are shared with TRBD2. Germline values: CDR1 SGHRS, CDR2 YFSETQ. Trimming took 0 bases from V and 4 from J; bases not matched to a gene: 8. This CDR3 is 17 amino acids long. CDR3 sequence: CASSLVGLARGTGELFF. DNA of the CDR3: TGCGCCAGCAGCTTGGTAGGACTAGCTCGGGGCACCGGGGAGCTGTTTTTT. The entire variable domain, with the rest obtained from reference TRBV5-1 and TRBJ2-2, is as follows: KAGVTQTPRYLIKTRGQQVTLSCSPISGHRSVSWYQQTPGQGLQFLFEYFSETQRNKGNFPGRFSGRQFSNSRSEMNVSTLELGDSALYLCASSLVGLARGTGELFFGEGSRLTVL.

The rearrangement links TRBV27 to TRBJ1-2; D is unresolved. Germline values: CDR1 MNHEY, CDR2 SMNVEV (reference sequence). The CDR3 has 15 residues. The V end was cut by 0 bases, the J end by 5 bases, with 13 bases between. The CDR3, as DNA: TGTGCCAGCAGTTTATCGCGGAGGGCGTGGTATGGCTACACCTTC. The encoded protein is CASSLSRRAWYGYTF.

The chain uses TRBV5-4 and TRBJ1-4, with 8 bases matching TRBD1. The ends lost 4 bases at V and 6 bases at J; junction bases unmatched: 11. CDR1 is SGHNT and CDR2 is YYREEE in the germline V gene (reference sequence). The CDR3 consists of 16 residues. The CDR3 is CASSLLPGTGHEKLFF. CDR3 DNA sequence: TGTGCCAGCAGCCTCTTGCCTGGGACAGGTCATGAAAAACTGTTTTTT.

This rearrangement joins TRBV30 to TRBJ2-5; D may be TRBD1 or TRBD2 (5 bases each). Gene TRBJ2-7 matches the end of the DNA better, so the J call may be wrong. From germline, CDR1 is GTSNPN and CDR2 SVGIG (reference sequence). The CDR3 runs to 14 residues. CDR3 in amino acids: CAWGDVLVVYEQYF. The CDR3 DNA is TGTGCCTGGGGGGACGTACTAGTCGTTTACGAGCAGTACTTC.

The chain has TRBV5-4 and TRBJ2-2; 12 bases align to TRBD2. The CDR3 contains 16 residues. The germline V gene encodes CDR1 SGHNT and CDR2 YYREEE (reference sequence). Germline trimming cut 0 bases from V and 6 bases from J; bases unmatched to any gene: 3. In DNA form, the CDR3 reads TGTGCCAGCAGCTTGGTTCTAGCGGGGGGGCCCGGGGAGCTGTTTTTT. Translation: CASSLVLAGGPGELFF.

The chain carries TRBV9 and TRBJ2-7; 8 bases map to TRBD2. The CDR3 is made up of 15 amino acids. The junction had 7 bases not matched to a gene; V was cut back by 0 bases and J by 5 bases. Germline CDR1 reads SGDLS; CDR2 reads YYNGEE. The CDR3 loop reads CASSVGGTRTNEQYF. The CDR3 DNA reads as TGTGCCAGCAGCGTAGGGGGGACTAGGACGAACGAGCAGTACTTC.

A few counts support this clone. V is TRBV5-8 and J is TRBJ1-5; D remains ambiguous. From germline, CDR1 is SGHTS and CDR2 YDEGEE. The V and J ends lost 4 bases and 2 bases respectively, with 13 bases between them. The CDR3 runs to 15 residues. The CDR3 sequence is CASSKTGFRNQPQHF. The CDR3 nucleotides read TGTGCCAGCAGCAAAACGGGTTTTCGCAATCAGCCCCAGCATTTT.

The chain is built from TRBV18 and TRBJ1-1, with D possibly matching TRBD1 (6 bases). V lost 3 bases and J 4 bases, leaving 9 bases between the germline ends. The germline V gene has CDR1 KGHSH and CDR2 LQKENI. This CDR3 has 13 residues. The CDR3 is CASSPGQSTEAFF. The CDR3 coding sequence is TGTGCCAGCTCACCCGGACAGAGCACTGAAGCTTTCTTT.

Written as DNA, the CDR3 is TGTGCCAGCAGCTCGGACTCCCACGGGGGTGAGCAGTTCTTC. It codes for CASSSDSHGGEQFF. The rearrangement joins TRBV7-3 to TRBJ2-1; D may be TRBD2 (6 bases). The ends were cut back, 4 bases at V and 9 bases at J, with 16 bases in the middle. Germline CDR1 is SGHTA and CDR2 is FQGTGA. The CDR3 length is 14 residues.